The subject of this entry is one T cell receptor (beta chain). The CDR3 consists of 14 residues. The V end lost 7 bases, the J end lost 6 bases, and 16 bases lay between the germline ends. CDR1 and CDR2 from the germline V gene are SNHLY and FYNNEI. Authors' methods: Estimated nucleated cell counts came from reference gene primer amplification. The assay was immunoSEQ multiplex PCR, and TCRdb's table has in-frame clones only and misses some. The V and J calls and clone size come from that table; D and trimming were worked out from the DNA. The sample lists about 400,000 clones, about 89% occurring once. This sample was included in a study of blood T cell repertoires in COVID-19. Study background: Acute-phase and convalescent COVID-19 samples originated in the United States, Italy and Spain. From T cells, B-cell-depleted T cells, or PBMCs came the material, which was cDNA or gDNA.

This receptor was obtained from a man aged 35 to 55 with acute or convalescent COVID-19. Sample: peripheral blood. V usage is TRBV2 and J usage is TRBJ2-1; D unclear. The CDR3 spells CASTRTGEFNEQFF. In DNA form, the CDR3 reads TGTGCCAGCACCCGAACCGGAGAGTTCAATGAGCAGTTCTTC.